Each of the 20 T cell receptor beta chains below was sequenced from the same sample in a study of blood T cells in healthy people across ages. A sample-barcoded 5' primer and a J-beta primer mix were used in a second PCR of about 6 to 12 cycles. TCRdb re-called the 5' RACE reads through MiXCR, storing one row per CDR3 protein. The table lists about 1.5 million distinct CDR3 sequences, under 55% of them singletons. Material: blood. All receptors derive from a woman younger than 35 in good health.

This chain joins TRBV6-6 and TRBJ1-5; 10 nucleotides align to TRBD1. This CDR3 is built from 16 residues. Germline CDR1 and CDR2: MNHNY and SVGAGI (reference sequence). J was trimmed by 5 bases and V by 5 bases; bases with no gene match: 9. The CDR3 is CASSPGQGNWYQPQHF. CDR3 bases: TGTGCCAGCAGTCCGGGACAGGGGAATTGGTATCAGCCCCAGCATTTT.

This clonotype appeared a few times. V and J are TRBV27 and TRBJ2-1; 8 nucleotides match TRBD2. Trimming took 5 bases from V and 1 from J; bases not matched to a gene: 10. CDR1 is MNHEY and CDR2 is SMNVEV in the germline V gene (reference sequence). CDR3 length: 17 amino acids. The CDR3 reads CASSRVSGGWSYNEQFF. CDR3 DNA: TGTGCCAGCAGTCGGGTCAGCGGGGGCTGGTCCTACAATGAGCAGTTCTTC.

This clonotype was seen more than once but under ten times. This chain uses TRBV28 with TRBJ2-7; D might be TRBD1 (5 bases). The CDR3 has 12 residues. V was shortened by 11 bases and J by 6 bases, with 17 bases between the two germline ends. The germline V gene has CDR1 MDHEN and CDR2 SYDVKM. CDR3 in amino acids: CAVQGPLSEQYF. The CDR3 nucleotides read TGTGCCGTCCAGGGTCCCCTCTCCGAGCAGTACTTC.

This chain connects TRBV10-3 to TRBJ2-3, with TRBD1 matching over 12 bases. V gave up 11 bases and J gave up 2 bases; unmatched junction bases: 5. The CDR3 has 14 residues. Germline CDR1 is ENHRY and CDR2 is SYGVKD. In DNA, the CDR3 is TGTGCCTCTGGGACAGGGGGCAACACAGATACGCAGTATTTT. This sequence encodes CASGTGGNTDTQYF.

This clonotype has more than one count but fewer than ten. This may be a read error: a much more frequent sequence differs by one nucleotide. The chain couples TRBV7-2 to TRBJ2-4; 8 bases agree with TRBD1. The better agreement between TRBJ2-7 and the DNA end casts doubt on the J call. This CDR3 region has 12 residues. From germline, CDR1 is SGHTA and CDR2 FQGNSA. This chain's CDR3 is CASSHTGGEQYF. The DNA for the CDR3 is TGTGCCAGCAGCCACACAGGGGGCGAGCAGTACTTC.

The table lists this clonotype with a few counts. The chain joins TRBV6-2 or TRBV6-3 to TRBJ1-2, with D unclear. Trimming took off 8 bases at V and 8 bases at J, with 21 bases between the two ends. This CDR3 is built from 14 residues. Per the germline V gene, CDR1 is MNHEY and CDR2 is SVGEGT. In DNA, the CDR3 is TGTGCCAGCTTCTCAGATCCGCCGCTATACGGCTACACCTTC. This encodes CASFSDPPLYGYTF.

This sequence joins TRBV20-1 and TRBJ2-5; unclear D gene. The CDR3 consists of 14 residues. Trimming cost V 5 bases and J 0 bases, with 13 bases left between them. CDR1 DFQATT and CDR2 SNEGSKA come from the germline V gene (reference sequence). CDR3 coding DNA: TGCAGTGCTGTAGTCGCGGCGCACCAAGAGACCCAGTACTTC. It translates to CSAVVAAHQETQYF.

The chain is built from TRBV7-2 and TRBJ2-3, with TRBD2 matching over 9 bases. The germline V gene has CDR1 SGHTA and CDR2 FQGNSA. The CDR3 spans 15 residues. Unmatched junction bases numbered 7, after V lost 7 bases and J lost 2 bases. CDR3 residues: CASTQQRGDTDTQYF. Here the CDR3 DNA reads TGTGCCAGCACCCAGCAGCGGGGGGACACAGATACGCAGTATTTT.

Regarding this clonotype: One end of the junction fails to match germline, which may point to a read error. V usage is TRBV5-1 and J usage is TRBJ2-5; D is unclear. There are 12 residues in the CDR3. Germline CDR1 is SGHRS and CDR2 is YFSETQ. CDR3 region: CAGSFPGETQYF. In nucleotides, the CDR3 is TGCGCCGGCAGCTTTCCGGGTGAGACCCAGTACTTC.

V and J are TRBV14 and TRBJ2-1; D gene uncertain. Germline V lookup: CDR1 SGHDN, CDR2 FVKESK. This CDR3 comprises 13 residues. V dropped 1 base and J dropped 9 bases, with 10 bases sitting between them. Here the CDR3 reads CASSQVWAGEQFF. CDR3 coding DNA: TGTGCCAGCAGCCAAGTATGGGCTGGTGAGCAGTTCTTC.

CDR3: CASSQVTGTIQYNEQFF. For the CDR3, the DNA is TGCGCCAGCAGCCAAGTCACCGGGACTATACAATACAATGAGCAGTTCTTC. The rearrangement uses TRBV4-1 and TRBJ2-1; TRBD2 aligns across 7 bases. The CDR3 loop spans 17 amino acids. With 1 base clipped from V and 4 bases from J, the junction kept 10 bases outside the gene matches. Germline CDR1 and CDR2: MGHRA and YSYEKL.

The gene calls are TRBV10-3 and TRBJ2-2; the D is unclear. Germline values: CDR1 ENHRY, CDR2 SYGVKD. The CDR3 contains 13 residues. V lost 8 bases and J lost 0, with 7 bases in between. CDR3 DNA sequence: TGTGCCATCGGCCTATCGAACACCGGGGAGCTGTTTTTT. Protein: CAIGLSNTGELFF.

The genes are TRBV20-1 and TRBJ2-3; 9 positions agree with TRBD2. This CDR3 has 14 residues. The J segment lost 6 bases and the V segment lost 6 bases, leaving 10 bases of the junction unmatched. Germline CDR1 reads DFQATT; CDR2 reads SNEGSKA (reference sequence). CDR3 residues: CSAKRASGVDTQYF. CDR3 nucleotide sequence: TGCAGTGCCAAGCGGGCTAGCGGGGTGGATACGCAGTATTTT.

This clonotype has only a few counts. The V gene is TRBV12-3 or TRBV12-4, the J gene TRBJ1-5, with 9 nucleotides matching TRBD1. The trim removed 7 bases at V and 6 bases at J, leaving 7 bases unmatched. CDR3 length: 14 residues. CDR3 protein: CASNSGTGFQPQHF. The CDR3 coding sequence is TGTGCCAGCAATTCCGGGACAGGGTTTCAGCCCCAGCATTTT.

V is TRBV5-1 and J is TRBJ2-1; D could derive from TRBD1 or TRBD2 (5 bases each). V lost 0 bases to trimming and J lost 5 bases, with 9 bases between them. The CDR3 is 14 amino acids. The germline V gene encodes CDR1 SGHRS and CDR2 YFSETQ. The CDR3 reads CASSLGDDHNEQFF. Written as DNA, the CDR3 is TGCGCCAGCAGCTTGGGGGACGATCACAATGAGCAGTTCTTC.

This rearrangement joins TRBV20-1 to TRBJ2-1; 8 bases align to TRBD1. The CDR3 consists of 14 residues. V shed 7 bases and J 3 bases; nucleotides not matched to a gene: 8. Germline assignment: CDR1 DFQATT and CDR2 SNEGSKA (reference sequence). In DNA form, the CDR3 reads TGCAGTGGTACCACAGGGGGACGCTACAATGAGCAGTTCTTC. It is translated as CSGTTGGRYNEQFF.

The chain is built from TRBV9 and TRBJ2-1; 8 bases are a match to TRBD1. The CDR3 extends over 15 amino acids. Germline CDR1 SGDLS, CDR2 YYNGEE. Trimming cost V 1 base and J 6 bases; bases outside gene matches: 6. Written as DNA, the CDR3 is TGTGCCAGCAGCGTACTCGGACAGGGTTTCAATGAGCAGTTCTTC. Translation gives CASSVLGQGFNEQFF.

This chain connects TRBV21-1 to TRBJ2-5; the table calls TRBD1, which could not be checked here. TRBV21-1 is classified as a pseudogene. The CDR3 is made up of 19 amino acids. The CDR3 reads CASSIEGDGNRGLRETQYF. DNA of the CDR3: TGTGCCAGCAGCATCGAGGGCGATGGTAACAGGGGTTTACGGGAGACCCAGTACTTC.

In its sample, this clonotype was seen a few times. The chain carries TRBV6-2 or TRBV6-3 and TRBJ1-1; weak D call: TRBD1 (6 bases). V shed 10 bases and J shed 5 bases, with 17 bases lying between them. The CDR3 length is 13 residues. Germline values: CDR1 MNHEY, CDR2 SVGEGT. This CDR3 reads CATDSGASTEAFF. CDR3 nucleotide sequence: TGTGCCACCGATTCGGGGGCGAGTACTGAAGCTTTCTTT.

The V call is TRBV27, the J call TRBJ2-4; TRBD1 agrees at 7 bases. The CDR3 runs 13 residues. Germline V gene lookup returns CDR1 MNHEY and CDR2 SMNVEV (reference sequence). J gave up 6 bases and V 5 bases, and 4 bases lay outside the gene matches. CDR3 nucleotides: TGTGCCAGCAGTACGACAGGGTTAAACATTCAGTACTTC. Its protein is CASSTTGLNIQYF.